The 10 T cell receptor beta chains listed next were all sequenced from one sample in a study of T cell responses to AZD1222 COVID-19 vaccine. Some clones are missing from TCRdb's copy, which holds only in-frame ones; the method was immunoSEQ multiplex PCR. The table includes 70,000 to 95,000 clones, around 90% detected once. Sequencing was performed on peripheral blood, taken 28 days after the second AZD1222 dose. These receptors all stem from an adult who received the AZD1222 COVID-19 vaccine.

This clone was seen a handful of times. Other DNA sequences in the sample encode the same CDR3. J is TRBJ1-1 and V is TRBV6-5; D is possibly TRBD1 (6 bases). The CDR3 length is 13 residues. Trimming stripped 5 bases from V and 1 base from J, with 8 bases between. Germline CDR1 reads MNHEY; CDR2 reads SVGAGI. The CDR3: CASSPTGNTEAFF. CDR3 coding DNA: TGTGCCAGCAGTCCGACAGGGAACACTGAAGCTTTCTTT.

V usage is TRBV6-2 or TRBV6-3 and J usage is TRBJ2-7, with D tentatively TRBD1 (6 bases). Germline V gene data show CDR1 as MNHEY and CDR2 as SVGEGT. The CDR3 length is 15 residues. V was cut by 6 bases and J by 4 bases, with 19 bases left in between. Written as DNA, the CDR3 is TGTGCCAGCAGCCCCGTGGGGGCCCAGGGGTACGAGCAGTACTTC. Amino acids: CASSPVGAQGYEQYF.

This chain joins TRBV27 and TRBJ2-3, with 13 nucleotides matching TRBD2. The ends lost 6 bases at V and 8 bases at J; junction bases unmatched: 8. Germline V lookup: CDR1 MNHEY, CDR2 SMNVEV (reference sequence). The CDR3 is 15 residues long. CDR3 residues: CASRDGLAGVGTQYF. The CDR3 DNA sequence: TGTGCCAGCAGAGATGGACTAGCGGGAGTGGGTACGCAGTATTTT.

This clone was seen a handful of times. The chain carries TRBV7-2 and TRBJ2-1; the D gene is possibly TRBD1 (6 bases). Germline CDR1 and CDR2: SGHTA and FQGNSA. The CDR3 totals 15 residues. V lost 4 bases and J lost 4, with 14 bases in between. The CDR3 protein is CASSSEDSFYNEQFF. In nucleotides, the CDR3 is TGTGCCAGCAGCTCGGAGGACAGCTTTTACAATGAGCAGTTCTTC.

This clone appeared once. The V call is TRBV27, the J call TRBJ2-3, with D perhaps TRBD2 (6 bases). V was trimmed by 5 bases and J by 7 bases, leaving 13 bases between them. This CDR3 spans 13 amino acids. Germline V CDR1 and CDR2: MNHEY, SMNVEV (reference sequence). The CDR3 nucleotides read TGTGCCAGCAGTACAATTCGGGGGTATACGCAGTATTTT. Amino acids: CASSTIRGYTQYF.

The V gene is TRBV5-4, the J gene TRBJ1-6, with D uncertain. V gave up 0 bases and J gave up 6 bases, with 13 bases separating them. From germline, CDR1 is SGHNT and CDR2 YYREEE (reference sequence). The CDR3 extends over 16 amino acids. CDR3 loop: CASSLVGDLSNSPLHF. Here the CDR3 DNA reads TGTGCCAGCAGCTTGGTGGGAGATTTAAGTAATTCACCCCTCCACTTT.

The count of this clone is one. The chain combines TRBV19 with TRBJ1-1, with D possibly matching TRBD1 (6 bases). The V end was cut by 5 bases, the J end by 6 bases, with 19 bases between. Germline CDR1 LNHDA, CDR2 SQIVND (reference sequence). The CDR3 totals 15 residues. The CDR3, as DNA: TGTGCCAGTAGTTCGGCCACAGGGAGCAAGGCTGAAGCTTTCTTT. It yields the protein CASSSATGSKAEAFF.

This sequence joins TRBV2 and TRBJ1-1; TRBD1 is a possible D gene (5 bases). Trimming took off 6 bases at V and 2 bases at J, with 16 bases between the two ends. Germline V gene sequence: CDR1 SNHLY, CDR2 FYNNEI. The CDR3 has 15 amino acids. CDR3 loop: CASRGDGHINTEAFF. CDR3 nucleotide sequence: TGTGCCAGCAGGGGGGATGGACACATTAACACTGAAGCTTTCTTT. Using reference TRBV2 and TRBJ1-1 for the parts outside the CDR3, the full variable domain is EPEVTQTPSHQVTQMGQEVILRCVPISNHLYFYWYRQILGQKVEFLVSFYNNEISEKSEIFDDQFSVERPDGSNFTLKIRSTKLEDSAMYFCASRGDGHINTEAFFGQGTRLTVV.

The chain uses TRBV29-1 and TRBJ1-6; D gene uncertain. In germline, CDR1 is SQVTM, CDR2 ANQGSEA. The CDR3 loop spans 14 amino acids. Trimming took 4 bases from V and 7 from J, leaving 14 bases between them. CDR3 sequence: CSVVLPVPNSPLHF. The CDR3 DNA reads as TGCAGCGTTGTTCTACCAGTTCCAAATTCACCCCTCCACTTT. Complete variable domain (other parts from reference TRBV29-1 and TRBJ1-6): SAVISQKPSRDICQRGTSLTIQCQVDSQVTMMFWYRQQPGQSLTLIATANQGSEATYESGFVIDKFPISRPNLTFSTLTVSNMSPEDSSIYLCSVVLPVPNSPLHFGNGTRLTVT.

CDR3 in amino acids: CASSPGGPGYGYTF. In DNA, the CDR3 is TGCGCCAGCAGCCCCGGGGGCCCCGGGTATGGCTACACCTTC. This chain uses TRBV5-1 with TRBJ1-2; the D gene is possibly TRBD1 (6 bases). Germline V lookup: CDR1 SGHRS, CDR2 YFSETQ. CDR3 length: 14 residues. V lost 4 bases and J lost 5, with 15 bases in between.